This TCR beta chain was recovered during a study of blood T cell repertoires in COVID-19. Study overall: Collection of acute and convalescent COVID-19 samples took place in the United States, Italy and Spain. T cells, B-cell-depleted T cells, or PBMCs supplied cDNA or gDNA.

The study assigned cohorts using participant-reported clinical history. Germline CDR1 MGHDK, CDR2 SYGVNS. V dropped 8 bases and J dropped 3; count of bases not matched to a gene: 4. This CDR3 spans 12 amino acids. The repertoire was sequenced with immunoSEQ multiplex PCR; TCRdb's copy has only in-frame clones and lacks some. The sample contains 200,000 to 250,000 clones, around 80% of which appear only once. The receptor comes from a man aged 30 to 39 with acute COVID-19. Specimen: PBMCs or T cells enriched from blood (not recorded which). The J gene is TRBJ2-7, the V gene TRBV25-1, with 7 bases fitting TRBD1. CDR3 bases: TGTGCCAGCCGGGACAGATACTACGAGCAGTACTTC. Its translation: CASRDRYYEQYF.